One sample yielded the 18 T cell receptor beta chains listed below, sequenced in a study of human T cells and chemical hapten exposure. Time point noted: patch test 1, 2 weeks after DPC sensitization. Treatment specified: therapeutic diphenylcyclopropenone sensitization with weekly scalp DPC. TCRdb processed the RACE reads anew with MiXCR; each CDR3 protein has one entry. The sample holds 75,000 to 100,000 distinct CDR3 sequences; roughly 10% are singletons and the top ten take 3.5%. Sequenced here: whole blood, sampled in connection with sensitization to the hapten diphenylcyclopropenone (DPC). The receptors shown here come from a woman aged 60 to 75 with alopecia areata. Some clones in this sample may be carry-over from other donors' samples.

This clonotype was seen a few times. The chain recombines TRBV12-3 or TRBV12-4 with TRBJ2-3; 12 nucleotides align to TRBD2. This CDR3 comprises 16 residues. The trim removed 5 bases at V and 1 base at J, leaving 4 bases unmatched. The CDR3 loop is CASSPSGGAGTDTQYF. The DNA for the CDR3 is TGTGCCAGCAGTCCTAGCGGGGGGGCCGGCACAGATACGCAGTATTTT.

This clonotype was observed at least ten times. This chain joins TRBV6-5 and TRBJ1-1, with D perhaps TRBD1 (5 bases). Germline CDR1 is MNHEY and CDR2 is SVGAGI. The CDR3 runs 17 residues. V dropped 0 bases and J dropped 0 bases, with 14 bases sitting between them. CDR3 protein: CASSYSGGRGLNTEAFF. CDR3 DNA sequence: TGTGCCAGCAGTTACTCAGGTGGACGGGGACTGAACACTGAAGCTTTCTTT.

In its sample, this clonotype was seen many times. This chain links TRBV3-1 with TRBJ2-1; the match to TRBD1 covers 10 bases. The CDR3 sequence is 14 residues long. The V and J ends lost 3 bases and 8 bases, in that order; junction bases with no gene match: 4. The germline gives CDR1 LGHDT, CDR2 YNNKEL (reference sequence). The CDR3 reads CASSQQTGGDEQFF. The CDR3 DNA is TGTGCCAGCAGCCAGCAGACAGGGGGCGATGAGCAGTTCTTC.

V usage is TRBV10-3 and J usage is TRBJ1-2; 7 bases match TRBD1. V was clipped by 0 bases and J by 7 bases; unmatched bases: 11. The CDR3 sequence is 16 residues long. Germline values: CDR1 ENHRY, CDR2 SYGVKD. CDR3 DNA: TGTGCCATCAGTGAGTCGAGGGACAGCTTACAGCGTGGCTACACCTTC. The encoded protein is CAISESRDSLQRGYTF.

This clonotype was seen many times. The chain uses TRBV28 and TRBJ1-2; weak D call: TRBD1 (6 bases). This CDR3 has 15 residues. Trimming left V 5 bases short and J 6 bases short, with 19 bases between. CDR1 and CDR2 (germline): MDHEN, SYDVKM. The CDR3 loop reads CASSLPGTLVNGYTF. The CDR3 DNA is TGTGCCAGCAGTCTGCCCGGGACATTAGTAAATGGCTACACCTTC.

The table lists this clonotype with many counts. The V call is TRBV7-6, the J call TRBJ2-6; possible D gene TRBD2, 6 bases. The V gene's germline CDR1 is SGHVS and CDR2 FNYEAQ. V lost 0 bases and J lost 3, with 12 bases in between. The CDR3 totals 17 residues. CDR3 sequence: CASSLANAGFGANVLTF. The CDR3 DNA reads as TGTGCCAGCAGCTTAGCGAATGCGGGATTTGGGGCCAACGTCCTGACTTTC.

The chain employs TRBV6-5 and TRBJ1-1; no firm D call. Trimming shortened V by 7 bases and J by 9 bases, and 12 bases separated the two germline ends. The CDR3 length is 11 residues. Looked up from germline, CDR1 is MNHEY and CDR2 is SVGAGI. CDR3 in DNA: TGTGCCAGCATGGAGGGTTTTAAAGCTTTCTTT. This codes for CASMEGFKAFF.

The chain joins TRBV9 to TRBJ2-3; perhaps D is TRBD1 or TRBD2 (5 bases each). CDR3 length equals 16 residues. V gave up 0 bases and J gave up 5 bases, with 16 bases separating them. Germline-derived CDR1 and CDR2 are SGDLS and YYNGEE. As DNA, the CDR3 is TGTGCCAGCAGCGTAGGTGGGGGAGTTGCTGGAGATACGCAGTATTTT. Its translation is CASSVGGGVAGDTQYF.

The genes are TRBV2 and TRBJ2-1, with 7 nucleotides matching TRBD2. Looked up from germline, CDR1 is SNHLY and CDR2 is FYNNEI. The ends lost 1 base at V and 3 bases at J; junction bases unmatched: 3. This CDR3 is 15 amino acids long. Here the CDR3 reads CASSEGLAIYNEQFF. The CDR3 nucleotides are TGTGCCAGCAGTGAAGGACTAGCCATCTACAATGAGCAGTTCTTC. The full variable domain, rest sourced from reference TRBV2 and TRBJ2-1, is EPEVTQTPSHQVTQMGQEVILRCVPISNHLYFYWYRQILGQKVEFLVSFYNNEISEKSEIFDDQFSVERPDGSNFTLKIRSTKLEDSAMYFCASSEGLAIYNEQFFGPGTRLTVL.

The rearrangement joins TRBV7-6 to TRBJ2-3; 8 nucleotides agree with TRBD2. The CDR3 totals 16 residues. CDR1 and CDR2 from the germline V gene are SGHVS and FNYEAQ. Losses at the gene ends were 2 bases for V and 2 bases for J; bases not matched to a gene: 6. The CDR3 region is CASSLNPRGVTDTQYF. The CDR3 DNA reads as TGTGCCAGCAGCTTAAACCCGCGGGGGGTCACAGATACGCAGTATTTT.

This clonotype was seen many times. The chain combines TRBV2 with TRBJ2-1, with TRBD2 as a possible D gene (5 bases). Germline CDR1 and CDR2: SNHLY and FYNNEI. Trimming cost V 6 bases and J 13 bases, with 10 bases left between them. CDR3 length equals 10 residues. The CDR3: CASSVLDQFF. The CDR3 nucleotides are TGTGCCAGCAGCGTACTAGACCAGTTCTTC.

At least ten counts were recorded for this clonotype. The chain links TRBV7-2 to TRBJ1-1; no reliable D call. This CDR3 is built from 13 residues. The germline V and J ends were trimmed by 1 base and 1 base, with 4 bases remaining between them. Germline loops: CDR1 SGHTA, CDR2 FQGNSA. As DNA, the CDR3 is TGTGCCAGCAGCTTAGTTGCGAACACTGAAGCTTTCTTT. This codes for CASSLVANTEAFF.

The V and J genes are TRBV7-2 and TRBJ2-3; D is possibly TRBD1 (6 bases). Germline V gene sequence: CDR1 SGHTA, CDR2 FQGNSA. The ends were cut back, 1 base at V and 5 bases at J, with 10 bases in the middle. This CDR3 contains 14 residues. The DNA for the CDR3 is TGTGCCAGCAGCTTAGGACTCAGGGGAGATACGCAGTATTTT. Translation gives CASSLGLRGDTQYF. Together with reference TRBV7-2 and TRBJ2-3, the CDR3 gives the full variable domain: GAGVSQSPSNKVTEKGKDVELRCDPISGHTALYWYRQSLGQGLEFLIYFQGNSAPDKSGLPSDRFSAERTGGSVSTLTIQRTQQEDSAVYLCASSLGLRGDTQYFGPGTRLTVL.

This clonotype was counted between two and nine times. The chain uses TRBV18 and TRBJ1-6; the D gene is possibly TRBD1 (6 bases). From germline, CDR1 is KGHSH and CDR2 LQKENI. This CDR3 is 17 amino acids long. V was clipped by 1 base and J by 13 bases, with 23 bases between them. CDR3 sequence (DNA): TGTGCCAGCTCACCACTACAGGTCCAGGGGATGGGTACGCCCCTCCACTTT. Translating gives CASSPLQVQGMGTPLHF.

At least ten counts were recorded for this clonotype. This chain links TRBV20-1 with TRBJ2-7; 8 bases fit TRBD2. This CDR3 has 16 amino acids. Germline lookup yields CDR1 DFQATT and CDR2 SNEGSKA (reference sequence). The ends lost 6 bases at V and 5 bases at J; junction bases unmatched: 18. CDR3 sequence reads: CSASSGPAGVPNEQYF. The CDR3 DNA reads TGCAGTGCGTCCTCGGGACCAGCGGGGGTACCTAACGAGCAGTACTTC.

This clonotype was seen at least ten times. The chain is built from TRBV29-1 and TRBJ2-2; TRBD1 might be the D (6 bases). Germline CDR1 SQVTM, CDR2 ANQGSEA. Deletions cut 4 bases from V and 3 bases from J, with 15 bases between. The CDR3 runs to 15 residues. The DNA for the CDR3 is TGCAGCGTTGGGCGGACAGCCGAAGACACCGGGGAGCTGTTTTTT. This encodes CSVGRTAEDTGELFF.

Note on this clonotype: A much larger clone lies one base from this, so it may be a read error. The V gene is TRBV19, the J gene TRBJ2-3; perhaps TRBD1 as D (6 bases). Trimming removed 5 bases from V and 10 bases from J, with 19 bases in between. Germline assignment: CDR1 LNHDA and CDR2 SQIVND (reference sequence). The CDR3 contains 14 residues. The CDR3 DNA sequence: TGTGCCAGTAGTGCGCCGTACGGACAGTCAGCGCAGTATTTT. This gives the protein CASSAPYGQSAQYF.

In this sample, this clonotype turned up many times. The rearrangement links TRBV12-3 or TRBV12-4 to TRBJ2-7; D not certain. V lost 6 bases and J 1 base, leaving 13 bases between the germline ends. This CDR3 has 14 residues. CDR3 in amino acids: CASRHAGPSYEQYF. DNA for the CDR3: TGTGCCAGCAGACATGCTGGTCCTTCCTACGAGCAGTACTTC.